Below are 32 T cell receptor beta chains sequenced from a single sample in a study of read filtering for tumor transcriptome and immune sequencing. From 350 to 500 ng of RNA, a library with molecular barcoded alpha/delta and beta/gamma adaptors was made. TCRdb fed the reads into MiXCR, producing one record per CDR3 protein. The sample has 100,000 to 150,000 distinct CDR3 sequences; roughly 13% are singletons. Sequencing was done on a sample of a population of CD138-negative cells sorted from bone marrow. The receptors originated from a donor at least 40 years old with multiple myeloma.

This clonotype occurred many times. The gene calls are TRBV11-3 and TRBJ2-1, with a weak D call TRBD2 (6 bases). This CDR3 spans 16 amino acids. Per the germline V gene, CDR1 is SGHNT and CDR2 is YENEEA. With 5 bases removed from V and 2 bases from J, the gap between germline ends came to 16 bases. The CDR3 reads CASSASGTSPYNEQFF. The CDR3 region has the DNA TGTGCCAGCAGCGCCTCCGGGACTTCCCCCTACAATGAGCAGTTCTTC.

This clonotype was picked up many times. V and J are TRBV19 and TRBJ1-1; no reliable D call. The germline V gene has CDR1 LNHDA and CDR2 SQIVND (reference sequence). V was shortened by 2 bases and J by 4 bases, with 23 bases between the two germline ends. This CDR3 has 18 residues. Here the CDR3 DNA reads TGTGCCAGTAGTATAAGGTTTTATGAGGCGGGGTCGAGCACTGAAGCTTTCTTT. Protein sequence: CASSIRFYEAGSSTEAFF.

This clonotype has a count of ten or more. The CDR3 sequence: CASSLFGEQYF. The DNA of the CDR3 is TGTGCCAGCAGCCTCTTCGGCGAGCAGTACTTC. The genes are TRBV14 and TRBJ2-7; D is uncertain. V lost 4 bases and J lost 6, with 7 bases in between. In germline, CDR1 is SGHDN, CDR2 FVKESK. The length of the CDR3 is 11 residues.

Ten or more counts support this clonotype. The chain has TRBV5-1 and TRBJ2-2, with D tentatively TRBD1 (8 bases). Germline CDR1 reads SGHRS; CDR2 reads YFSETQ. The CDR3 extends over 18 amino acids. Between the trimmed V and J ends, which lost 3 bases and 3 bases, there was a span of 21 bases. CDR3 region: CASSSRTGRDRDTGELFF. Here the CDR3 DNA reads TGCGCCAGCAGCTCCCGGACAGGGAGGGATCGGGACACCGGGGAGCTGTTTTTT.

This clonotype was counted many times. J is TRBJ2-2 and V is TRBV3-1; D is undetermined. Germline values: CDR1 LGHDT, CDR2 YNNKEL (reference sequence). This CDR3 is built from 12 residues. Deletions cut 10 bases from V and 2 bases from J, with 8 bases between. The CDR3 here is CATEVNTGELFF. In DNA, the CDR3 is TGTGCCACCGAAGTAAACACCGGGGAGCTGTTTTTT.

In its sample, this clonotype was seen many times. An end of the junction differs from the germline gene, which may be a read error. The chain combines TRBV6-1 with TRBJ1-5; D is uncertain. Germline V lookup: CDR1 MNHNS, CDR2 SASEGT. The CDR3 consists of 11 residues. CDR3 loop: CASSVNQPQHF. DNA of the CDR3: TGTGCTAGCAGCGTGAATCAGCCCCAGCATTTT.

Points on this clonotype: This sequence may be a read error, since a much larger clone differs from it by one base. The rearrangement uses TRBV7-3 and TRBJ2-6, with 7 bases that match TRBD1. Germline CDR1 and CDR2: SGHTA and FQGTGA. Unmatched junction bases numbered 24, after V lost 10 bases and J lost 0 bases. This CDR3 is 21 amino acids long. The CDR3 region has the DNA TGTGCCAACAGTTCCCGCCTTCCTACCGGGACAGCCAACTCTGGGGCCAACGTCCTGACTTTC. This codes for CANSSRLPTGTANSGANVLTF.

The sample holds many counts of this clonotype. This chain uses TRBV19 with TRBJ2-5, with no clear D. CDR3 size: 15 residues. Germline loops: CDR1 LNHDA, CDR2 SQIVND (reference sequence). The V and J ends lost 5 bases and 0 bases respectively, with 13 bases between them. The CDR3 sequence is CASSASPGYQETQYF. CDR3 sequence (DNA): TGTGCCAGTAGTGCGTCACCCGGGTACCAAGAGACCCAGTACTTC.

In this sample, this clonotype turned up a few times. The chain couples TRBV20-1 to TRBJ2-5; no definite D call. The CDR3 loop spans 14 amino acids. CDR1 and CDR2 (germline): DFQATT, SNEGSKA (reference sequence). Trimming pared 0 bases from V and 1 base from J, leaving 9 bases between. CDR3 amino acids: CSARDAAIQETQYF. DNA of the CDR3: TGCAGTGCTAGAGATGCGGCCATCCAAGAGACCCAGTACTTC.

Comment on this clonotype: A much larger clone sits a single nucleotide away, making a read error possible. The chain is built from TRBV28 and TRBJ1-5; 9 bases agree with TRBD1. The CDR3 runs to 19 residues. CDR1 MDHEN and CDR2 SYDVKM come from the germline V gene. The CDR3 DNA follows: TGTGCCAGCAGTTACCCGAGAACAGGGGGCGCCTATAGCAATCAGCCCCGGCATTTT. Amino acids: CASSYPRTGGAYSNQPRHF.

About this clonotype: A much larger clone lies a single base off, so this may be a read error. The chain carries TRBV20-1 and TRBJ1-1; TRBD1 matches at 12 bases. The germline V gene encodes CDR1 DFQATT and CDR2 SNEGSKA (reference sequence). With V trimmed by 1 base and J by 8 bases, 5 bases remained unmatched. CDR3 length: 14 residues. In DNA form, the CDR3 reads TGCAGTGCTAGAGGGGACAGGGGGCGAAGAGAAGCTTTCTTT. The encoded protein is CSARGDRGRREAFF.

The table lists this clonotype with many counts. The chain combines TRBV7-2 with TRBJ1-1; D is unclear. Trimming took off 3 bases at V and 0 bases at J, with 5 bases between the two ends. Germline CDR1 is SGHTA and CDR2 is FQGNSA. This CDR3 is 13 amino acids long. The CDR3: CASSFSMNTEAFF. CDR3 in DNA: TGTGCCAGCAGCTTCTCGATGAACACTGAAGCTTTCTTT.

This clonotype was detected many times. The chain employs TRBV7-6 and TRBJ2-3, with 10 bases matching TRBD2. The V gene end was trimmed by 4 bases and the J gene end by 4 bases; junction bases not matched to a gene: 8. This CDR3 contains 16 residues. Germline lookup yields CDR1 SGHVS and CDR2 FNYEAQ. CDR3 in DNA: TGTGCCAGCAGCTCACATAGCGGGGGGTTCGCAGATACGCAGTATTTT. Encoded protein: CASSSHSGGFADTQYF.

This clonotype was detected ten times or more. The chain links TRBV20-1 to TRBJ2-6; weak D call: TRBD1 (7 bases). V was shortened by 5 bases and J by 0 bases, with 20 bases between the two germline ends. The CDR3 runs 18 residues. From germline, CDR1 is DFQATT and CDR2 SNEGSKA (reference sequence). CDR3 protein: CSAYTSGGTLSGANVLTF. The CDR3 region has the DNA TGCAGTGCTTACACGTCAGGGGGGACGCTCTCTGGGGCCAACGTCCTGACTTTC.

This clonotype showed up many times. The CDR3 reads CASSFLAGSGQFF. The CDR3 nucleotides read TGTGCCAGCAGTTTCCTAGCGGGGTCGGGGCAGTTCTTC. The gene calls are TRBV5-4 and TRBJ2-1; 9 bases align to TRBD2. The CDR3 totals 13 residues. V shed 5 bases, J shed 12 bases, and the junction held 9 bases outside the gene matches. The germline V gene has CDR1 SGHNT and CDR2 YYREEE (reference sequence).

This clonotype was picked up a small number of times. This chain uses TRBV4-2 with TRBJ1-5; D is ambiguous. CDR1 is LGHNA and CDR2 is YNFKEQ in the germline V gene. The CDR3 is made up of 13 amino acids. V lost 5 bases to trimming and J lost 9 bases, with 14 bases between them. The CDR3 reads CASSSRGALPQHF. CDR3 bases: TGTGCCAGCAGCTCGCGCGGAGCTCTGCCCCAGCATTTT.

The chain recombines TRBV12-3 or TRBV12-4 with TRBJ1-5; D gene unclear. V lost 6 bases, J lost 3 bases, and 6 bases lay in between. CDR3 length: 12 residues. The CDR3, as DNA: TGTGCCAGCAGGCAGTTCAATCAGCCCCAGCATTTT. Translated: CASRQFNQPQHF.

This clonotype was counted ten times or more. The chain couples TRBV20-1 to TRBJ2-3; D possibly corresponds to TRBD2 (7 bases). Trimming removed 0 bases from V and 7 bases from J, with 14 bases in between. Germline V gives CDR1 DFQATT, CDR2 SNEGSKA (reference sequence). The CDR3 sequence is 14 residues long. In DNA form, the CDR3 reads TGCAGTGCTAGAGATCGGAGGGGGGGCTATACGCAGTATTTT. Translated: CSARDRRGGYTQYF.

Points on this clonotype: A much larger clonotype is one base distant, so this may be a read error. The rearrangement links TRBV20-1 to TRBJ2-4; D could derive from TRBD1 or TRBD2 (5 bases each). The V and J ends lost 5 bases and 3 bases respectively, with 11 bases between them. Germline V CDR1 and CDR2: DFQATT, SNEGSKA (reference sequence). The CDR3 is 13 residues long. This chain's CDR3 is CSAVGPDKNIQYF. CDR3 sequence (DNA): TGCAGTGCTGTGGGACCAGACAAAAACATTCAGTACTTC.

This clonotype has ten or more counts. The CDR3 DNA sequence: TGTGCCACCAGCAGAACTAGGGACAGGGTCCTAGCGGGAGTTTTCGATGAGCAGTTCTTC. Its protein product is CATSRTRDRVLAGVFDEQFF. The genes are TRBV15 and TRBJ2-1; perhaps TRBD2 as D (10 bases). V was cut by 2 bases and J by 8 bases, with 31 bases left in between. Germline V gene sequence: CDR1 LNHNV, CDR2 YYDKDF (reference sequence). The length of the CDR3 is 20 residues.

This clonotype was observed at least ten times. This chain joins TRBV11-2 and TRBJ2-4; TRBD1 matches 7 bases. The CDR3 runs to 16 residues. J gave up 6 bases and V 4 bases, and 12 bases lay outside the gene matches. Germline V gene data show CDR1 as SGHAT and CDR2 as FQNNGV. This CDR3 is CASSSYRGDVGNIQYF. The CDR3 nucleotides are TGTGCCAGCAGCTCGTACAGGGGAGATGTCGGAAACATTCAGTACTTC.

This clonotype has at least ten counts. The genes are TRBV27 and TRBJ2-7, with a weak D call TRBD2 (5 bases). The V end was cut by 7 bases, the J end by 3 bases, with 13 bases between. The CDR3 is made up of 13 amino acids. Germline V gene sequence: CDR1 MNHEY, CDR2 SMNVEV (reference sequence). Written as DNA, the CDR3 is TGTGCCAGCAACCCTCGGGCGGGCTACGAGCAGTACTTC. Encoded protein: CASNPRAGYEQYF.

This clonotype was seen a handful of times. A much larger clone sits a single nucleotide away, making a read error possible. The missing conserved phenylalanine or tryptophan at the end of this CDR3 makes a read error likely. The chain links TRBV5-1 to TRBJ2-1, with 12 bases aligning to TRBD2. CDR1 is SGHRS, CDR2 YFSETQ, per germline. The CDR3 is 16 residues long. Trimming took 4 bases from V and 10 from J; bases not matched to a gene: 12. CDR3 sequence (DNA): TGCGCCAGCAGCCCCTCTAGCGGGGGGGCCGTTTGGGAGCAGTTCTTG. Residues: CASSPSSGGAVWEQFL.

This clonotype was detected only a few times. This rearrangement joins TRBV20-1 to TRBJ2-5, with 7 bases fitting TRBD2. The germline gives CDR1 DFQATT, CDR2 SNEGSKA (reference sequence). The trim removed 3 bases at V and 1 base at J, leaving 8 bases unmatched. The CDR3 is 15 amino acids. The CDR3 nucleotides are TGCAGTGCTAGGGGGAGCGGGATCCTCCAAGAGACCCAGTACTTC. This translates into CSARGSGILQETQYF.

This clonotype was recorded at least ten times. This rearrangement joins TRBV5-1 to TRBJ1-1; D ambiguous. Germline CDR1 is SGHRS and CDR2 is YFSETQ. This CDR3 is built from 14 residues. V dropped 2 bases and J dropped 5 bases, with 13 bases sitting between them. In DNA form, the CDR3 reads TGCGCCAGCAGCTTAGAACGGAAAGGGACTGAAGCTTTCTTT. This translates into CASSLERKGTEAFF.

This clonotype was seen at least ten times. J is TRBJ1-4 and V is TRBV3-1; D is unclear. Per germline, CDR1 LGHDT and CDR2 YNNKEL (reference sequence). The CDR3 loop spans 15 amino acids. Trimming shortened V by 4 bases and J by 4 bases, and 13 bases separated the two germline ends. CDR3 in DNA: TGTGCCAGCAGCCCCGGACGGCCTCTTAATGAAAAACTGTTTTTT. Amino acid sequence: CASSPGRPLNEKLFF. The full variable domain, with the rest looked up from reference TRBV3-1 and TRBJ1-4, is DTAVSQTPKYLVTQMGNDKSIKCEQNLGHDTMYWYKQDSKKFLKIMFSYNNKELIINETVPNRFSPKSPDKAHLNLHINSLELGDSAVYFCASSPGRPLNEKLFFGSGTQLSVL.

This clonotype came up many times. The conserved final phenylalanine or tryptophan is absent from the CDR3, which likely points to a read error. This sequence joins TRBV27 and TRBJ2-1; TRBD1 is a possible D gene (6 bases). Trimming removed 8 bases at V and 1 base at J, with 12 bases between. Germline loops: CDR1 MNHEY, CDR2 SMNVEV (reference sequence). There are 14 residues in the CDR3. This chain's CDR3 is CASPTGWSYNEQFL. The CDR3 nucleotides read TGTGCCAGCCCGACAGGTTGGTCCTACAATGAGCAGTTCCTC.

At least ten counts were recorded for this clonotype. This rearrangement joins TRBV28 to TRBJ2-2, with no clear D. Looked up from germline, CDR1 is MDHEN and CDR2 is SYDVKM. Trimming cost V 6 bases and J 7 bases, with 12 bases left between them. The CDR3 covers 13 residues. CDR3 bases: TGTGCCAGCAGCTTAGGGCGTAACGGGGAGCTGTTTTTT. Translated: CASSLGRNGELFF.

This clonotype was observed a few times. The chain joins TRBV5-4 to TRBJ2-2; TRBD1 matches 9 bases. CDR3 length: 17 residues. V lost 0 bases, J lost 5 bases, and 8 bases stayed unmatched. Germline assignment: CDR1 SGHNT and CDR2 YYREEE (reference sequence). CDR3 protein: CASSLGPGQGMTGELFF. As DNA, the CDR3 is TGTGCCAGCAGCTTGGGGCCGGGACAGGGAATGACCGGGGAGCTGTTTTTT.

There are a few counts of this clonotype. This sequence joins TRBV10-3 and TRBJ2-3, with D possibly being TRBD1 (5 bases). The V gene's germline CDR1 is ENHRY and CDR2 SYGVKD. V dropped 5 bases and J dropped 10 bases, with 19 bases sitting between them. CDR3 size: 14 residues. The CDR3 DNA sequence: TGTGCCATCAGTCTAGTGGGCCCCACAGGTGCGCAGTATTTT. Translating it yields CAISLVGPTGAQYF.

Ten or more counts support this clonotype. The genes are TRBV19 and TRBJ1-5; maybe TRBD1 (5 bases). V lost 6 bases and J 4 bases, leaving 10 bases between the germline ends. Germline V CDR1 and CDR2: LNHDA, SQIVND (reference sequence). CDR3 length equals 13 residues. The CDR3 here is CASRWQGNQPQHF. CDR3 coding DNA: TGTGCCAGTAGGTGGCAGGGAAATCAGCCCCAGCATTTT.

A remark on this clonotype: The conserved final phenylalanine or tryptophan is absent from the CDR3, which likely points to a read error. The rearrangement joins TRBV6-2 or TRBV6-3 to TRBJ1-5; weak D call: TRBD1 (5 bases). The V gene lost 5 bases and the J gene lost 5 bases, with 16 bases spanning the gap. The CDR3 loop spans 15 amino acids. Germline lookup yields CDR1 MNHEY and CDR2 SVGEGT. CDR3 in amino acids: CASSRRDGQYQPQHL. CDR3 coding DNA: TGTGCCAGCAGTCGACGGGACGGCCAGTATCAGCCCCAGCATCTT.